Following are 19 T cell receptor beta chains from one sample sequenced in a study of shared clonotypes between healthy human individuals. It was CD45RO-negative cells, positively selected for CCR7, that made up naive CD8 cells, with terminally differentiated effector memory CD45RA+ cells excluded. The method was immunoSEQ multiplex PCR; TCRdb's version includes in-frame clones alone and lacks a portion of them. The sample lists around 640,000 clones, about 96% seen once, with about 0.11% in the top ten. Specimen: naive CD8+ T cells sorted from blood. The receptors shown here come from a woman in her twenties or thirties in good health.

The chain combines TRBV7-8 with TRBJ2-3, with D unclear. CDR1 and CDR2 from the germline V gene are SGHVS and FQNEAQ. V shed 2 bases and J shed 1 base, with 4 bases lying between them. The CDR3 contains 13 residues. The CDR3 region is CASSLTGTDTQYF. The CDR3 DNA reads as TGTGCCAGCAGCTTAACAGGCACAGATACGCAGTATTTT.

The chain joins TRBV28 to TRBJ1-2; D possibly corresponds to TRBD1 (6 bases). This CDR3 comprises 14 residues. Between the trimmed V and J ends, which lost 6 bases and 5 bases, there was a span of 16 bases. Germline CDR1 and CDR2: MDHEN and SYDVKM. As DNA, the CDR3 is TGTGCCAGCAGACCCACGGGGGCGAGTTATGGCTACACCTTC. This gives the protein CASRPTGASYGYTF.

This sequence joins TRBV6-5 and TRBJ1-5, with a tentative D call TRBD1 (5 bases). Trimming took off 7 bases at V and 3 bases at J, with 7 bases between the two ends. This CDR3 is 12 amino acids long. Germline V gene sequence: CDR1 MNHEY, CDR2 SVGAGI. Here the CDR3 reads CASMTANQPQHF. The CDR3 coding sequence is TGTGCCAGCATGACAGCCAATCAGCCCCAGCATTTT.

The chain links TRBV7-7 to TRBJ2-1; D not certain. This CDR3 has 12 amino acids. Trimming took 5 bases from V and 5 from J, leaving 7 bases between them. Germline-derived CDR1 and CDR2 are SSHAT and FNYEAQ (reference sequence). CDR3 nucleotides: TGTGCCAGCAGCGGGAACAACAATGAGCAGTTCTTC. Translated: CASSGNNNEQFF.

The chain uses TRBV19 and TRBJ1-1; perhaps TRBD1 as D (5 bases). Germline CDR1 is LNHDA and CDR2 is SQIVND (reference sequence). The V end was cut by 3 bases, the J end by 11 bases, with 16 bases between. This CDR3 comprises 13 residues. The CDR3 DNA is TGTGCCAGTAGTATTGCCTGGGGGACTGCGGCTTTCTTT. It specifies CASSIAWGTAAFF.

The genes are TRBV7-9 and TRBJ2-1, with D perhaps matching TRBD1 (6 bases). CDR1 SEHNR and CDR2 FQNEAQ come from the germline V gene (reference sequence). V lost 2 bases and J 7 bases, leaving 12 bases between the germline ends. The CDR3 has 14 amino acids. This CDR3 is CASSLWGLGNEQFF. In nucleotides, the CDR3 is TGTGCCAGCAGCTTATGGGGGCTCGGGAATGAGCAGTTCTTC.

CDR3 in amino acids: CASSFTGQETQYF. Written as DNA, the CDR3 is TGTGCCAGCAGCTTTACAGGGCAAGAGACCCAGTACTTC. The V and J genes are TRBV4-2 and TRBJ2-5; a weak D match, TRBD1 (6 bases). There are 13 residues in the CDR3. Germline CDR1 is LGHNA and CDR2 is YNFKEQ. V was pared by 5 bases and J by 2 bases, with 9 bases between.

The rearrangement links TRBV2 to TRBJ2-1, with TRBD1 matching over 10 bases. J lost 1 base, V lost 6 bases, and 3 bases had no gene match. The CDR3 is 15 amino acids. Germline loops: CDR1 SNHLY, CDR2 FYNNEI. In nucleotides, the CDR3 is TGTGCCAGCAGAAGGACAGGGGGATCCTACAATGAGCAGTTCTTC. As protein: CASRRTGGSYNEQFF.

The J gene is TRBJ2-5, the V gene TRBV2, with 8 bases that match TRBD2. V shed 1 base, J shed 2 bases, and the junction held 9 bases outside the gene matches. CDR3 length equals 17 residues. Germline CDR1 and CDR2: SNHLY and FYNNEI. The CDR3: CASSEGGSGSSQETQYF. The CDR3 bases are TGTGCCAGCAGTGAAGGGGGCAGCGGGAGCTCACAAGAGACCCAGTACTTC.

The chain employs TRBV7-9 and TRBJ1-2, with D perhaps TRBD1 (5 bases). The germline V and J ends were trimmed by 1 base and 8 bases, with 14 bases remaining between them. There are 14 residues in the CDR3. Per the germline V gene, CDR1 is SEHNR and CDR2 is FQNEAQ (reference sequence). The DNA for the CDR3 is TGTGCCAGCAGCTTAGTGGGGGGTCATAAGGGCTACACCTTC. It specifies CASSLVGGHKGYTF.

The J gene is TRBJ2-7, the V gene TRBV6-5; the D is unclear. CDR3 length: 15 amino acids. Germline V gene data show CDR1 as MNHEY and CDR2 as SVGAGI. Trimming took off 6 bases at V and 1 base at J, with 16 bases between the two ends. CDR3 coding DNA: TGTGCCAGCAGCCCGGCGGTCACTAATTCCTACGAGCAGTACTTC. This codes for CASSPAVTNSYEQYF.

The chain employs TRBV28 and TRBJ2-7; 7 nucleotides match TRBD2. This CDR3 is 15 amino acids long. Trimming removed 3 bases from V and 0 bases from J; junction bases left unmatched: 5. Germline V gene data show CDR1 as MDHEN and CDR2 as SYDVKM. The CDR3 bases are TGTGCCAGCAGTTTGTGGCGGGAGACCTCCTACGAGCAGTACTTC. This translates into CASSLWRETSYEQYF.

The V call is TRBV6-5, the J call TRBJ1-5, with a weak D call TRBD1 (5 bases). This CDR3 has 14 amino acids. CDR1 MNHEY and CDR2 SVGAGI come from the germline V gene. V was pared by 5 bases and J by 5 bases, with 13 bases between. For the CDR3, the DNA is TGTGCCAGCAGTCACAACAGGCCGGATCAGCCCCAGCATTTT. This encodes CASSHNRPDQPQHF.

The V gene is TRBV29-1, the J gene TRBJ2-7, with 8 bases that match TRBD1. The CDR3 length is 12 residues. The ends lost 4 bases at V and 6 bases at J; junction bases unmatched: 5. CDR1 is SQVTM, CDR2 ANQGSEA, per germline. CDR3 region: CSVGSGGSEQYF. CDR3 in DNA: TGCAGCGTTGGGTCAGGGGGCTCCGAGCAGTACTTC.

The V call is TRBV11-2, the J call TRBJ1-1; D perhaps matches TRBD1 (5 bases). Germline loops: CDR1 SGHAT, CDR2 FQNNGV. V was pared by 7 bases and J by 1 base, with 13 bases between. The CDR3 is 14 amino acids. The DNA of the CDR3 is TGTGCCAGCAACGTGGGACCCAGGAACACTGAAGCTTTCTTT. Protein product: CASNVGPRNTEAFF. Filled out from reference TRBV11-2 and TRBJ1-1, the complete variable domain reads EAGVAQSPRYKIIEKRQSVAFWCNPISGHATLYWYQQILGQGPKLLIQFQNNGVVDDSQLPKDRFSAERLKGVDSTLKIQPAKLEDSAVYLCASNVGPRNTEAFFGQGTRLTVV.

V is TRBV27 and J is TRBJ1-2; perhaps TRBD1 as D (5 bases). V was pared by 5 bases and J by 4 bases, with 11 bases between. The CDR3 totals 13 residues. Germline V gives CDR1 MNHEY, CDR2 SMNVEV (reference sequence). The CDR3 DNA reads as TGTGCCAGCAGTCCGGGGGAGGCCTATGGCTACACCTTC. This translates into CASSPGEAYGYTF.

This chain connects TRBV9 to TRBJ2-3; TRBD2 agrees at 12 bases. V shed 3 bases, J shed 0 bases, and the junction held 2 bases outside the gene matches. The CDR3 loop spans 16 amino acids. Germline CDR1 and CDR2: SGDLS and YYNGEE. CDR3 residues: CASSAGTSGSTDTQYF. CDR3 sequence (DNA): TGTGCCAGCAGCGCCGGGACTAGCGGGAGCACAGATACGCAGTATTTT.

The J gene is TRBJ2-3, the V gene TRBV27; either TRBD1 or TRBD2 may fit D (5 bases each). Trimming left V 1 base short and J 3 bases short, with 8 bases between. In germline, CDR1 is MNHEY, CDR2 SMNVEV (reference sequence). This CDR3 is 14 amino acids long. This CDR3 reads CASSLWDLTDTQYF. Written as DNA, the CDR3 is TGTGCCAGCAGTTTATGGGACCTGACAGATACGCAGTATTTT.

As to this clone: The final CDR3 position lacks the conserved phenylalanine or tryptophan, pointing to a likely read error. The rearrangement joins TRBV19 to TRBJ1-1; D gene ambiguous. Germline CDR1 reads LNHDA; CDR2 reads SQIVND (reference sequence). Trimming removed 4 bases from V and 5 bases from J, with 14 bases in between. CDR3 size: 14 residues. In nucleotides, the CDR3 is TGTGCCAGTAGTAGCCAGGAATTCTCAACTGAAGCTTTCCTT. Translated, it gives CASSSQEFSTEAFL.